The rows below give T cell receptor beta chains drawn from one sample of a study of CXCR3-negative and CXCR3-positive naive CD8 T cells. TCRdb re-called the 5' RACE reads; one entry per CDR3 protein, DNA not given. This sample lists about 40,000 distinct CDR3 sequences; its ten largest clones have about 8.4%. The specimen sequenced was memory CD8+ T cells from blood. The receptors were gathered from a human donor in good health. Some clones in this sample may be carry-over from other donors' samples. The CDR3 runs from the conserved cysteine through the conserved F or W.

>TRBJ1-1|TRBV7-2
CASSLLRNTEAFF
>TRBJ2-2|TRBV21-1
CASSTPGQINTGELFF
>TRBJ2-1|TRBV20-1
CSAARGTGVGEQFF
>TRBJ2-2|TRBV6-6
CASSYYGTGELFF
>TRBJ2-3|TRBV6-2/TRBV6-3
CATSPGTGADTQYF
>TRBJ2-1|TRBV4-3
CASSQGAGVTWNEQFF
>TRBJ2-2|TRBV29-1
CSVEQVNTGELFF
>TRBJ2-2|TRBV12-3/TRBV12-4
CASSLVTGELFF
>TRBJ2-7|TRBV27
CASSLMGEQYF
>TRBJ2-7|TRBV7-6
CASSLEVGQDPYVEQYF
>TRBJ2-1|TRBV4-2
CASSQDYGLAGFGEFF
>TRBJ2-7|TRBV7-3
CASSLNGGDPSHYEQYF
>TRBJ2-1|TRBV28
CASSSDRGTYNEQFF
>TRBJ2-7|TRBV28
CASSFASYEQYF
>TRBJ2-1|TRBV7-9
CASSSTETGYSPYNEQFF
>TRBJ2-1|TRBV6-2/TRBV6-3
CASSLGLVGFGQFF
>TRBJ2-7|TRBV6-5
CASSPGLVLHEQYF
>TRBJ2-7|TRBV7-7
CASSLASGSSYEQYF
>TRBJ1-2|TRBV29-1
CSPWGEDYGYTF
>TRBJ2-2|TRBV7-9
CASSSIPGPNTGELFF
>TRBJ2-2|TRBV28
CASSPRTSGNTGELFF
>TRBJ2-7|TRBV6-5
CASSPTTQKFLGYEQYF
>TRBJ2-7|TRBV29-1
CSVEDRSRPGEQYF
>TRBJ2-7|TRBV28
CASSFVEYYEQYF
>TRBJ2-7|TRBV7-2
CASSLVLAGGSYEQYF
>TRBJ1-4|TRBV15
CATSRDGPGQITNEKLFF
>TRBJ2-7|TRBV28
CASSFGRGGYEQYF